The present TCR beta chain was sequenced within a study of shared clonotypes between healthy human individuals. Study-wide context: There were three CD4 naive, three CD4 memory, two CD8 naive and one CD8 memory plates per donor.

Study results and caveats: Generally, naive subsets (rather than memory subsets) showed larger estimated richness.

Only one count was recorded for this clone. As yet, its antigen is unknown. This CDR3 is built from 13 residues. The germline V gene encodes CDR1 SGHKS and CDR2 YYEKEE (reference sequence). V shed 2 bases and J shed 5 bases, with 11 bases lying between them. Sequenced by immunoSEQ multiplex PCR; TCRdb stores in-frame clones only, minus some. The sample contains 2,500,000 or so clones, around 90% of which appear only once. The gene calls are TRBV5-5 and TRBJ2-7; TRBD1 might be the D (5 bases). Sequences were obtained from naive CD4+ T cells from PBMCs. Regarding subset: CD45RA+ positively selected. This receptor was taken from a man between 18 and 35 years old in good health. Some clones in this sample may be carry-over from other donors' samples. DNA for the CDR3: TGTGCCAGCAGCTTCGACAGAGTTGACGAGCAGTACTTC. Residues: CASSFDRVDEQYF. The whole variable domain, filled in from reference TRBV5-5 and TRBJ2-7, reads DAGVTQSPTHLIKTRGQQVTLRCSPISGHKSVSWYQQVLGQGPQFIFQYYEKEERGRGNFPDRFSARQFPNYSSELNVNALLLGDSALYLCASSFDRVDEQYFGPGTRLTVT.